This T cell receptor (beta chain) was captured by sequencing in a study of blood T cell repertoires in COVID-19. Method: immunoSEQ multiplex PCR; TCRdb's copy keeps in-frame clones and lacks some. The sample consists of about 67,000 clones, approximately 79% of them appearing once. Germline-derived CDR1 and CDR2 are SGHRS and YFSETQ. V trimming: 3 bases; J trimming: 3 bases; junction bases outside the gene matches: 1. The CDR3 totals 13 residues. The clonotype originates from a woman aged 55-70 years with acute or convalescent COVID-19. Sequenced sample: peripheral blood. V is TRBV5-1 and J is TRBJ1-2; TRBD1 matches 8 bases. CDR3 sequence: CASSSTGDYGYTF. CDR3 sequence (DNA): TGCGCCAGCAGCTCGACAGGGGACTATGGCTACACCTTC. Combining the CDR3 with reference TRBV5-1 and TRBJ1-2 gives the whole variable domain KAGVTQTPRYLIKTRGQQVTLSCSPISGHRSVSWYQQTPGQGLQFLFEYFSETQRNKGNFPGRFSGRQFSNSRSEMNVSTLELGDSALYLCASSSTGDYGYTFGSGTRLTVV.